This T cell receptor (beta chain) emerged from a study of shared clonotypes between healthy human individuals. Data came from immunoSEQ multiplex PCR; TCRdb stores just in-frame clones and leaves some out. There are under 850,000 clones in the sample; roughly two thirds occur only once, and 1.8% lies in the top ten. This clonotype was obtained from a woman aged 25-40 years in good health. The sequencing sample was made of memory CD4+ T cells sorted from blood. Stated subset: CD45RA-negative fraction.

The CDR3 protein is CASSIGGRTGDEKLFF. The CDR3 nucleotides are TGTGCCAGTAGTATAGGAGGCCGGACAGGGGACGAAAAACTGTTTTTT. The chain links TRBV19 to TRBJ1-4; TRBD1 agrees at 9 bases. V lost 1 base, J lost 8 bases, and 8 bases stayed unmatched. The CDR3 contains 16 residues. Germline assignment: CDR1 LNHDA and CDR2 SQIVND (reference sequence).